This T cell receptor beta chain emerged from a study of response to subunit inactivated influenza vaccine. Whole-study results and caveats: With each seasonal influenza vaccination, the authors suggested, few new T cells are recruited.

Concerning this clonotype: The antigen is not known.

Germline trimming cut 5 bases from V and 2 bases from J; bases unmatched to any gene: 7. The CDR3 runs 15 residues. Germline CDR1 MNHNS, CDR2 SASEGT. TCRdb itself ran the RT-PCR reads through MiXCR, one entry per CDR3 protein. The profile shows 280,000 or so distinct CDR3 sequences, around a fifth of them singletons. This receptor was identified in a man between 50 and 69 years old who received an inactivated influenza vaccine. This sample comprised PBMCs from blood, obtained approximately 20 months after vaccination. The chain combines TRBV6-1 with TRBJ2-5, with TRBD1 identical over 8 bases. The CDR3 spells CASSQDRENQETQYF. CDR3 DNA: TGTGCCAGCAGTCAGGACAGGGAGAATCAAGAGACCCAGTACTTC.